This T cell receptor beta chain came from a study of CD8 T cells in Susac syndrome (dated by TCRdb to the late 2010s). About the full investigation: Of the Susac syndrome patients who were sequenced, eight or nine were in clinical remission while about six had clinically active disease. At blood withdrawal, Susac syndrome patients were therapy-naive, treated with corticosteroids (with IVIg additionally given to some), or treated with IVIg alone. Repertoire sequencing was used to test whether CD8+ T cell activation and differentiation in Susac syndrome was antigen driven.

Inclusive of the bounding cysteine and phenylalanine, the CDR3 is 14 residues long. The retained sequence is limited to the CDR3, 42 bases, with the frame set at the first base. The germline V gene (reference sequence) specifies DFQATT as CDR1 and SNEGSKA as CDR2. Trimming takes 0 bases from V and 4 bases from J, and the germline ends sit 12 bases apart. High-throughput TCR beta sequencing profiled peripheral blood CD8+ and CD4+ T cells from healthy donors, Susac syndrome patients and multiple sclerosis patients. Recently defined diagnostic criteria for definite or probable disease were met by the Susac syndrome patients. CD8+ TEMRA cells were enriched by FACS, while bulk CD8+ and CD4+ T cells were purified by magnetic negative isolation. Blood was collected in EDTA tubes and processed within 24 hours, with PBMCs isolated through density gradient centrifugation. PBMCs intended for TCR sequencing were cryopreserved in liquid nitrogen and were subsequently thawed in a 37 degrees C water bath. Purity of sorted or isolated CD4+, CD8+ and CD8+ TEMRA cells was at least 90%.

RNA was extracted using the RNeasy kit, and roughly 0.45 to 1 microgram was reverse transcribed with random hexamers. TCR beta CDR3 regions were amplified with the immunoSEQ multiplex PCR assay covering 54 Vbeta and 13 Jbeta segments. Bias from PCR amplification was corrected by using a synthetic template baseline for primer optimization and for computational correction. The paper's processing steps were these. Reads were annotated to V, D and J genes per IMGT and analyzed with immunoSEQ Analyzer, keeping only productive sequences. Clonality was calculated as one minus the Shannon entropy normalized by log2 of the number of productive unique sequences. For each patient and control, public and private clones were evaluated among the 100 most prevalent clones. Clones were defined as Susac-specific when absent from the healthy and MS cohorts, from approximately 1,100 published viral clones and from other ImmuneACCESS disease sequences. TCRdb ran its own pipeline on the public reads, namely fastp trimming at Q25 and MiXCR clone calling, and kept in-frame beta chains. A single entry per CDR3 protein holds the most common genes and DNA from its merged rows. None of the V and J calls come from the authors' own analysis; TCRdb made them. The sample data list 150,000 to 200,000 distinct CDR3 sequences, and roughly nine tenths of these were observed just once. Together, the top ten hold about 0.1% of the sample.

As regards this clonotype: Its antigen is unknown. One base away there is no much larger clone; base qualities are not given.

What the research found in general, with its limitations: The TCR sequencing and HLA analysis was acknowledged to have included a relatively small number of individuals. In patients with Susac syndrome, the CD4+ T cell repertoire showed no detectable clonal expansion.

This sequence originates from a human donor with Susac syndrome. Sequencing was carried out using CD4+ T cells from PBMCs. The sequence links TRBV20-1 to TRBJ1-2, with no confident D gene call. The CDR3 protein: CSARDLARPYGYTF. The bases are TGCAGTGCTAGAGATCTCGCCCGTCCCTATGGCTACACCTTC.